One sample yielded the 10 T cell receptor beta chains listed below, sequenced in a study of blood T cell repertoires in COVID-19. The method was immunoSEQ multiplex PCR; TCRdb's version includes in-frame clones alone and lacks a portion of them. This sample yields nearly 350,000 clones, of which about 90% are seen a single time; about 6.9% belongs to the top ten. The sample consisted of peripheral blood. The receptors come from a woman between 45 and 60 years old with COVID-19, enrolled during active disease.

This chain uses TRBV5-1 with TRBJ2-1, with 8 bases matching TRBD2. The CDR3 consists of 14 residues. In germline, CDR1 is SGHRS, CDR2 YFSETQ. With 7 bases clipped from V and 10 bases from J, the junction kept 13 bases outside the gene matches. CDR3 bases: TGCGCCAGCCGTCCCGGGACTAGTTCGGGCGAGCAGTTCTTC. It translates to CASRPGTSSGEQFF.

CDR3 sequence: CSARTSNEQFF. CDR3 nucleotides: TGCAGCGCCCGGACTAGCAATGAGCAGTTCTTC. The rearrangement joins TRBV29-1 to TRBJ2-1; 7 bases map to TRBD2. Unmatched junction bases numbered 3, after V lost 7 bases and J lost 6 bases. Looked up from germline, CDR1 is SQVTM and CDR2 is ANQGSEA. The CDR3 runs to 11 residues.

This clone was seen a handful of times. This rearrangement joins TRBV19 to TRBJ1-5; 8 bases line up with TRBD1. This CDR3 comprises 17 residues. Germline trimming cut 7 bases from V and 0 bases from J; bases unmatched to any gene: 11. Germline V lookup: CDR1 LNHDA, CDR2 SQIVND (reference sequence). The CDR3 is CASMGGTGAYSNQPQHF. For the CDR3, the DNA is TGTGCCAGTATGGGCGGGACAGGAGCTTATAGCAATCAGCCCCAGCATTTT.

This clone was recorded only once. This chain connects TRBV5-1 to TRBJ1-1; maybe TRBD1 (5 bases). Germline V lookup: CDR1 SGHRS, CDR2 YFSETQ. The CDR3 totals 16 residues. Trimming took off 6 bases at V and 4 bases at J, with 22 bases between the two ends. This CDR3 reads CASTREPGGSITEAFF. CDR3 bases: TGCGCCAGCACCCGAGAGCCTGGGGGGTCAATCACTGAAGCTTTCTTT.

This chain uses TRBV21-1 with TRBJ2-4; the table's D call, TRBD1, was not checked against the DNA. TRBV21-1 is flagged as a pseudogene. There are 16 residues in the CDR3. The DNA of the CDR3 is TGTGCCAGCAGCAAGGGACAGGGTATCGGCAAAAACATTCAGTACTTC. As protein: CASSKGQGIGKNIQYF.

J is TRBJ2-2 and V is TRBV7-9; D may be TRBD2 (6 bases). This CDR3 contains 16 residues. Trimming left V 0 bases short and J 1 base short, with 9 bases between. Germline CDR1 is SEHNR and CDR2 is FQNEAQ (reference sequence). CDR3 sequence reads: CASSLAAGRNTGELFF. CDR3 sequence (DNA): TGTGCCAGCAGCTTAGCCGCCGGGAGGAACACCGGGGAGCTGTTTTTT.

This chain uses TRBV12-5 with TRBJ2-7; 7 bases map to TRBD2. Per the germline V gene, CDR1 is LGHNT and CDR2 is FRNRAP. Trimming at V came to 5 bases and at J to 3 bases, leaving 4 bases not matched to a gene. This CDR3 is 13 amino acids long. DNA of the CDR3: TGTGCTAGTGGTCTCGGGGAGGGCTACGAGCAGTACTTC. It specifies CASGLGEGYEQYF.

The chain uses TRBV6-5 and TRBJ1-1, with D uncertain. Germline assignment: CDR1 MNHEY and CDR2 SVGAGI. V lost 11 bases, J lost 4 bases, and 20 bases lay in between. The length of the CDR3 is 14 residues. CDR3 sequence: CAGQRKGGSTEAFF. DNA of the CDR3: TGTGCCGGCCAAAGGAAAGGCGGGAGCACTGAAGCTTTCTTT.

In this sample, this clone turned up once. The chain combines TRBV6-5 with TRBJ2-7; D gene uncertain. Germline assignment: CDR1 MNHEY and CDR2 SVGAGI. The CDR3 sequence is 14 residues long. V dropped 9 bases and J dropped 5 bases, with 20 bases sitting between them. CDR3 region: CASRDGLRLHEQYF. Here the CDR3 DNA reads TGTGCCAGTCGAGACGGGTTGAGACTCCACGAGCAGTACTTC.

The chain carries TRBV18 and TRBJ2-7, with 9 positions matching TRBD1. V lost 4 bases to trimming and J lost 2 bases; unmatched junction nucleotides: 18. The germline V gene encodes CDR1 KGHSH and CDR2 LQKENI. The CDR3 contains 19 residues. CDR3 sequence reads: CASSQISGQGTSGAYEQYF. CDR3 sequence (DNA): TGTGCCAGCTCACAGATTTCCGGACAGGGGACATCCGGAGCCTACGAGCAGTACTTC.